One and the same sample provided the 8 T cell receptor beta chains below, sequenced in a study of blood T cells in healthy people across ages. Then a second PCR, running about 6 to 12 cycles, was carried out with a sample-barcoded 5' primer and a J-beta primer mix. TCRdb reprocessed the 5' RACE reads with MiXCR, giving one entry per CDR3 protein. The data show fewer than 800,000 distinct CDR3 sequences, under 25% seen once. The sequencing sample was made of blood. These TCRs come from an older man in good health.

This clonotype was counted at least ten times. The gene calls are TRBV7-2 and TRBJ2-7; D is unclear. Trimming stripped 6 bases from V and 2 bases from J, with 8 bases between. This CDR3 is built from 12 residues. Germline CDR1 reads SGHTA; CDR2 reads FQGNSA. The CDR3 coding sequence is TGTGCCAGCAGTTTACGGGCCTACGAGCAGTACTTC. It specifies CASSLRAYEQYF.

The CDR3 DNA sequence: TGTGCCATCAGCCAGGGAGTATCCTACAATGAGCAGTTCTTC. Translated: CAISQGVSYNEQFF. The chain combines TRBV10-3 with TRBJ2-1, with D perhaps TRBD1 or TRBD2 (5 bases each). Trimming pared 6 bases from V and 1 base from J, leaving 10 bases between. Germline CDR1 reads ENHRY; CDR2 reads SYGVKD. This CDR3 region has 14 residues.

CDR3 protein: CASSPPRARGAQETQYF. The CDR3 nucleotides are TGTGCCAGCTCACCACCCAGGGCCAGGGGGGCACAAGAGACCCAGTACTTC. The V gene is TRBV18, the J gene TRBJ2-5, with D possibly TRBD1 on 7 matching bases. Between the trimmed V and J ends, which lost 0 bases and 2 bases, there was a span of 16 bases. The germline CDR1 and CDR2 sequences are KGHSH and LQKENI. The CDR3 is made up of 17 amino acids.

The genes are TRBV20-1 and TRBJ1-1, with D tentatively TRBD1 (6 bases). CDR1 and CDR2 from the germline V gene are DFQATT and SNEGSKA (reference sequence). Between the trimmed V and J ends, which lost 3 bases and 1 base, there was a span of 9 bases. The CDR3 is 13 amino acids. The CDR3 loop reads CSARGHQNTEAFF. The DNA for the CDR3 is TGCAGTGCTAGGGGACACCAGAACACTGAAGCTTTCTTT.

This clonotype appeared a few times. The chain combines TRBV6-4 with TRBJ2-1, with 7 bases lining up with TRBD2. The V and J ends lost 3 bases and 5 bases, in that order; junction bases with no gene match: 7. CDR3 length: 15 amino acids. CDR1 and CDR2 from the germline V gene are MRHNA and SNTAGT. CDR3 sequence: CASSELASGDNEQFF. The CDR3 DNA is TGTGCCAGCAGTGAGTTGGCTAGCGGCGACAATGAGCAGTTCTTC.

This clonotype has only a few counts. The chain couples TRBV9 to TRBJ1-2; 7 bases align to TRBD1. V dropped 0 bases and J dropped 5; count of bases not matched to a gene: 4. The CDR3 has 14 amino acids. Germline V lookup: CDR1 SGDLS, CDR2 YYNGEE. The chain's CDR3 is CASSVAPGGYGYTF. The CDR3 coding sequence is TGTGCCAGCAGCGTAGCTCCAGGGGGTTATGGCTACACCTTC.

V usage is TRBV28 and J usage is TRBJ2-5, with D possibly matching TRBD1 (5 bases). The J call may be faulty, since TRBJ2-7 better matches the DNA end. CDR1 MDHEN and CDR2 SYDVKM come from the germline V gene. This CDR3 is built from 15 residues. In nucleotides, the CDR3 is TGTGCCAGCAGGACGCAGGGTGTCCCCTCCTACGAGCAGTACTTC. Translated: CASRTQGVPSYEQYF.

This clonotype was seen ten or more times. The V and J genes are TRBV2 and TRBJ1-3; tentative D call: TRBD1 (5 bases). With 3 bases removed from V and 11 bases from J, the gap between germline ends came to 11 bases. The CDR3 spans 12 residues. Germline CDR1 reads SNHLY; CDR2 reads FYNNEI. The CDR3 region has the DNA TGTGCCAGCAGTGAGAGGGGTCGTCCCATATATTTT. Residues: CASSERGRPIYF.